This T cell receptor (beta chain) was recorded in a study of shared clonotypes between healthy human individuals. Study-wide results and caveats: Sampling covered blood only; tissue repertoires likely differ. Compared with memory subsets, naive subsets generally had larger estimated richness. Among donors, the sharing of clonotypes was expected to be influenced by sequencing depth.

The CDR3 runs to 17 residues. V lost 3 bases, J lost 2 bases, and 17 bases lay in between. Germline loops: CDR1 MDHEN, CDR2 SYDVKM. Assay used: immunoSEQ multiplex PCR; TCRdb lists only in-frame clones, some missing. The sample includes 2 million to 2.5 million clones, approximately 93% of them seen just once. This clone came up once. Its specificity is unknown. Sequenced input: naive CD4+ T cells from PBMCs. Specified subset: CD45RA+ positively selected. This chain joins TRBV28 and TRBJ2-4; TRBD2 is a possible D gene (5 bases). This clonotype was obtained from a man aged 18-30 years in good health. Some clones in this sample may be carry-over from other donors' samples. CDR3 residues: CASSFPASGVTKNIQYF. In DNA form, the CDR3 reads TGTGCCAGCAGTTTTCCCGCGTCCGGGGTAACCAAAAACATTCAGTACTTC.